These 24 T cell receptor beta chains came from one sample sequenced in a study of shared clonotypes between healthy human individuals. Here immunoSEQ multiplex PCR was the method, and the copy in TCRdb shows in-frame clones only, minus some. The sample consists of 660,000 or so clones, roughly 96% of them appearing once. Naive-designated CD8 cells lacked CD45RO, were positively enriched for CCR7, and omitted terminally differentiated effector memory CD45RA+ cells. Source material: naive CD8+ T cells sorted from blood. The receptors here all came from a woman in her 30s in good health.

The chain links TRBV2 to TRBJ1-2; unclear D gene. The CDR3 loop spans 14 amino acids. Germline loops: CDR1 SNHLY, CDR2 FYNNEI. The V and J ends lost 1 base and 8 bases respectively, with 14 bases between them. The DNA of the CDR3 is TGTGCCAGCAGTGAAGGGGAGGAGATTTGGGGCTACACCTTC. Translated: CASSEGEEIWGYTF.

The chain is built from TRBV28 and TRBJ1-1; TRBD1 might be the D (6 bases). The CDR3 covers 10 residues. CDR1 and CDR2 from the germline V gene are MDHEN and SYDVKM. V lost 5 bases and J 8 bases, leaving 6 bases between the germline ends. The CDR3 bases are TGTGCCAGCAGTGACAGGGAAGCTTTCTTT. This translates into CASSDREAFF.

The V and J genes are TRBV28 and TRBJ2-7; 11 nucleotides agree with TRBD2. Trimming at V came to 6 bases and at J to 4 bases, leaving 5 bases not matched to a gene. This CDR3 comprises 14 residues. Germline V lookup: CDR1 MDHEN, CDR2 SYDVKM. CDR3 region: CASRPTSGSYEQYF. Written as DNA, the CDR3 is TGTGCCAGCAGACCTACTAGCGGGAGTTACGAGCAGTACTTC. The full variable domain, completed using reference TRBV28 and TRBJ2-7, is DVKVTQSSRYLVKRTGEKVFLECVQDMDHENMFWYRQDPGLGLRLIYFSYDVKMKEKGDIPEGYSVSREKKERFSLILESASTNQTSMYLCASRPTSGSYEQYFGPGTRLTVT.

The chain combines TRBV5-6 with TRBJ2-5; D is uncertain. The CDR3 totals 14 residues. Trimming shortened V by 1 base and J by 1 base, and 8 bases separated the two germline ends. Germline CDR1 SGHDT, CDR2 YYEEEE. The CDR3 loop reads CASSLSGGQETQYF. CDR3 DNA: TGTGCCAGCAGCTTGTCGGGTGGCCAAGAGACCCAGTACTTC.

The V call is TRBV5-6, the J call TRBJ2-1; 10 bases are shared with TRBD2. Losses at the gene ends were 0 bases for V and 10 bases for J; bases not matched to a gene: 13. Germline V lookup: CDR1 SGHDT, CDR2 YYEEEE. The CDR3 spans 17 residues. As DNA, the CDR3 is TGTGCCAGCAGCTTGGGGCAGGTGGGGCTAGCGGGAGTGGAGCAGTTCTTC. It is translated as CASSLGQVGLAGVEQFF. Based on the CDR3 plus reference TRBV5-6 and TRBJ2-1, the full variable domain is DAGVTQSPTHLIKTRGQQVTLRCSPKSGHDTVSWYQQALGQGPQFIFQYYEEEERQRGNFPDRFSGHQFPNYSSELNVNALLLGDSALYLCASSLGQVGLAGVEQFFGPGTRLTVL.

CDR3 in amino acids: CASSIDYGTSGRSDNEQFF. The CDR3 DNA is TGTGCCAGTAGTATAGATTACGGGACTAGCGGGAGAAGTGACAATGAGCAGTTCTTC. The V gene is TRBV19, the J gene TRBJ2-1; TRBD2 matches at 14 bases. Germline lookup yields CDR1 LNHDA and CDR2 SQIVND (reference sequence). The CDR3 covers 19 residues. V lost 0 bases, J lost 5 bases, and 9 bases stayed unmatched.

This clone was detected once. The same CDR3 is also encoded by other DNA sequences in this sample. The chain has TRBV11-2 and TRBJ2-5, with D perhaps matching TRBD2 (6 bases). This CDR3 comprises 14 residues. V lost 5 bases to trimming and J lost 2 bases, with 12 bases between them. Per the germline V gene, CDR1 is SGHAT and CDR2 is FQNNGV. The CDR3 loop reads CASSLAGTQETQYF. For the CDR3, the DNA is TGTGCCAGCAGCCTAGCCGGGACTCAAGAGACCCAGTACTTC.

The CDR3, as DNA: TGCAGCGTTGAGGGCAGGACTTCGTACAATGAGCAGTTCTTC. Translating gives CSVEGRTSYNEQFF. The chain has TRBV29-1 and TRBJ2-1; D perhaps matches TRBD2 (5 bases). Trimming left V 3 bases short and J 4 bases short, with 13 bases between. The CDR3 spans 14 residues. Per germline, CDR1 SQVTM and CDR2 ANQGSEA.

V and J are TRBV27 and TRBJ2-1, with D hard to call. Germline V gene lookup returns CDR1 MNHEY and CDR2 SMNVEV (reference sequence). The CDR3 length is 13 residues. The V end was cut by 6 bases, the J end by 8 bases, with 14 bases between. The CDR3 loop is CASSPAGWHEQFF. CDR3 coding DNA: TGTGCCAGCAGCCCCGCCGGGTGGCATGAGCAGTTCTTC.

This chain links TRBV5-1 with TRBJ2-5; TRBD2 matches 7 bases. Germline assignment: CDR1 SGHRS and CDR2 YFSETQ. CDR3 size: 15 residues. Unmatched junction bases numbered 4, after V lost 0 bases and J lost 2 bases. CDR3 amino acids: CASSLGGGGQETQYF. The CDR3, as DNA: TGCGCCAGCAGCTTGGGTGGCGGGGGACAAGAGACCCAGTACTTC.

CDR3 amino acids: CASSFNLRDRVYYGYTF. DNA of the CDR3: TGTGCCAGCAGCTTCAACCTCCGGGACAGGGTCTACTATGGCTACACCTTC. The rearrangement uses TRBV7-9 and TRBJ1-2, with 9 bases identical to TRBD1. Trimming took 3 bases from V and 3 from J; bases not matched to a gene: 11. The germline V gene encodes CDR1 SEHNR and CDR2 FQNEAQ (reference sequence). This CDR3 has 17 residues.

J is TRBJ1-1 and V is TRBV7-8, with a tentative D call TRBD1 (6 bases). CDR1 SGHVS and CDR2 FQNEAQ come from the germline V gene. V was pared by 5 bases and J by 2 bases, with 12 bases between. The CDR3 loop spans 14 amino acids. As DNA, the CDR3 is TGTGCCAGCAGCCCGGGACACCTAAACACTGAAGCTTTCTTT. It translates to CASSPGHLNTEAFF. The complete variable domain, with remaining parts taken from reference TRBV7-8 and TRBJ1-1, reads GAGVSQSPRYKVAKRGQDVALRCDPISGHVSLFWYQQALGQGPEFLTYFQNEAQLDKSGLPSDRFFAERPEGSVSTLKIQRTQQEDSAVYLCASSPGHLNTEAFFGQGTRLTVV.

The CDR3 DNA follows: TGTGCCAGCAGTTTACGTGCGACAGGGGGCTACGAGCAGTACTTC. Translation: CASSLRATGGYEQYF. The gene calls are TRBV27 and TRBJ2-7; 9 nucleotides match TRBD1. The CDR3 is 15 amino acids. Germline lookup yields CDR1 MNHEY and CDR2 SMNVEV (reference sequence). V lost 2 bases, J lost 3 bases, and 5 bases stayed unmatched.

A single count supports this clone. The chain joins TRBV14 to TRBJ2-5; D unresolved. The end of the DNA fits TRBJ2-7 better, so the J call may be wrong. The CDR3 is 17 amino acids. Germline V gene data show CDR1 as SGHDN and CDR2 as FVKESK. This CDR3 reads CASSQDRVREVTYEQYF. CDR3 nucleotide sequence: TGTGCCAGCAGCCAAGATCGGGTACGAGAGGTAACCTACGAGCAGTACTTC.

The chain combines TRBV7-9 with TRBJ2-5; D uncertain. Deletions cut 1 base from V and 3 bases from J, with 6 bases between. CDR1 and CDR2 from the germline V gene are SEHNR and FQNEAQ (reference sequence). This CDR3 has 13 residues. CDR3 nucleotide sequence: TGTGCCAGCAGCTTAGTGGCAAAAGAGACCCAGTACTTC. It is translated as CASSLVAKETQYF. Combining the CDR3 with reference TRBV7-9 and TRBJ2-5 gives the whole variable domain DTGVSQNPRHKITKRGQNVTFRCDPISEHNRLYWYRQTLGQGPEFLTYFQNEAQLEKSRLLSDRFSAERPKGSFSTLEIQRTEQGDSAMYLCASSLVAKETQYFGPGTRLLVL.

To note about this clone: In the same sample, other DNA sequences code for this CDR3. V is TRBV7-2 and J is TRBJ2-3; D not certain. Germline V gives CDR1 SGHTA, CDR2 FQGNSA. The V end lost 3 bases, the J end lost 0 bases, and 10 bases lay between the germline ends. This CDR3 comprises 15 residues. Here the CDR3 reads CASSFSTGSTDTQYF. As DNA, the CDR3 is TGTGCCAGCAGCTTTTCGACGGGTAGCACAGATACGCAGTATTTT.

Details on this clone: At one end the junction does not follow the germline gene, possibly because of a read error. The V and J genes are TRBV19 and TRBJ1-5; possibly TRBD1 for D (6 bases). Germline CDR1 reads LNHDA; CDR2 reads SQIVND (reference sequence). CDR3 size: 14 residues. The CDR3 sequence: CASSVRDTNRPQHF. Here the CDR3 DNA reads TGTGCCAGTAGTGTCCGGGACACGAATCGGCCCCAGCATTTT.

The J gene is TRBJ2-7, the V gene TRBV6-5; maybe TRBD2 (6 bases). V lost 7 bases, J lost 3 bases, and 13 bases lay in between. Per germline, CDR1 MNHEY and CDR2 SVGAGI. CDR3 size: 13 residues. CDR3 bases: TGTGCCAGCACGTCCGAGACTAGCTACGAGCAGTACTTC. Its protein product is CASTSETSYEQYF.

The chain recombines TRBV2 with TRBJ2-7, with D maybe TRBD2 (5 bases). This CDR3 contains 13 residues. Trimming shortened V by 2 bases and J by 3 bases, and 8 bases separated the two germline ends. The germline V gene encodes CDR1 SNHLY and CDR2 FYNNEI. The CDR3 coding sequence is TGTGCCAGCAGTGAATCTCGGGGCTACGAGCAGTACTTC. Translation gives CASSESRGYEQYF.

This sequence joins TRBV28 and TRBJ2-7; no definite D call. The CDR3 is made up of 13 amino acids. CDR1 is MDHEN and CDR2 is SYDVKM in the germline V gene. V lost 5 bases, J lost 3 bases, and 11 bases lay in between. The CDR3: CASSPSGFYEQYF. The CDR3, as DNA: TGTGCCAGCAGTCCGTCCGGGTTCTACGAGCAGTACTTC.

The CDR3 DNA sequence: TGCGCCAGCAGAGCAGACAGGGGGCTTGATGAGCAGTTCTTC. Translated, it gives CASRADRGLDEQFF. The chain joins TRBV10-2 to TRBJ2-1, with 10 bases aligning to TRBD1. The CDR3 sequence is 14 residues long. Germline V gene sequence: CDR1 WSHSY, CDR2 SAAADI. The V segment lost 6 bases and the J segment 8 bases; nucleotides outside the gene matches: 7.

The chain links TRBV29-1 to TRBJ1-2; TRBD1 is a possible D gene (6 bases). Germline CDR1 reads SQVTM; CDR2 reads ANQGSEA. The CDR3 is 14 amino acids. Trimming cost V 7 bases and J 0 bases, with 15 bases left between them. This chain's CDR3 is CSARTENSNYGYTF. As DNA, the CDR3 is TGCAGCGCTAGGACAGAAAACTCTAACTATGGCTACACCTTC.

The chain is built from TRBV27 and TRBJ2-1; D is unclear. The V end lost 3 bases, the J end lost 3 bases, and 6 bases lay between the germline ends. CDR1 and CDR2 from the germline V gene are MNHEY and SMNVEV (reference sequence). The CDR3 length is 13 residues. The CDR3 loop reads CASSLSDYNEQFF. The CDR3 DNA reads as TGTGCCAGCAGTTTGTCAGACTACAATGAGCAGTTCTTC.

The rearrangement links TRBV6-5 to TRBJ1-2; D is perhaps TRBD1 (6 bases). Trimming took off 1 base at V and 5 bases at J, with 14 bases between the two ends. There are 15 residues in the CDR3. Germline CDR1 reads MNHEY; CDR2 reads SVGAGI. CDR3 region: CASSYLEGGSYGYTF. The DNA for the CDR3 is TGTGCCAGCAGTTACTTGGAGGGGGGTTCTTATGGCTACACCTTC.